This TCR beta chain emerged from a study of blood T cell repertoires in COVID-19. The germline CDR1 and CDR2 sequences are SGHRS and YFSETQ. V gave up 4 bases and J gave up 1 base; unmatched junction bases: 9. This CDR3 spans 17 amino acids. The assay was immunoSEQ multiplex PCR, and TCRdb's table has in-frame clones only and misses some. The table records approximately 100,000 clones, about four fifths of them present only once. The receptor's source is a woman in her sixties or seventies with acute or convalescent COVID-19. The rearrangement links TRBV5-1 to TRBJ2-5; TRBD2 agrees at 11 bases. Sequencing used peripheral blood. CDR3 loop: CASSTIKLAGAQETQYF. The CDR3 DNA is TGCGCCAGCAGCACTATAAAACTAGCGGGGGCCCAAGAGACCCAGTACTTC.